The 9 T cell receptor beta chains given below trace back to one sample, sequenced in a study of T cell clonality in common variable immunodeficiency. Study-level findings and limits: Fewer deletions and N-nucleotide insertions were reportedly seen in common variable immunodeficiency TCR beta sequences.

No antigen is known for these receptors. Data came from immunoSEQ multiplex PCR; TCRdb stores just in-frame clones and leaves some out. The table gives about 15,000 clones; the top ten clones make up around 4.7% of it. The specimen was peripheral blood mononuclear cells. These receptors came from a human donor with common variable immunodeficiency.

Turning to this clone: The read ends 3 residues shy of where the CDR3 ends; the end is completed using the germline J gene. The chain has TRBV5-1 and TRBJ1-1, with TRBD1 identical over 9 bases. The J segment lost 1 base and the V segment lost 5 bases, leaving 6 bases of the junction unmatched. Germline loops: CDR1 SGHRS, CDR2 YFSETQ. The CDR3 extends over 15 amino acids. The CDR3 sequence: CASRQQGAPNTEAFF. The sequenced part of the CDR3 DNA is TGCGCCAGCAGGCAACAGGGGGCGCCGAACACTGAA.

This clone counts as medium-sized by frequency. The DNA read from the CDR3 is TGTGCCAGCACCGACGGGGTTTACAATGAG. Its protein is CASTDGVYNE. Given in full, the CDR3 is CASTDGVYNEQFF. V is TRBV2 and J is TRBJ2-1; perhaps TRBD2 as D (5 bases). The CDR3 end falls 3 residues outside the read, so it is completed with the germline J gene. The CDR3 is 13 residues long. Deletions cut 7 bases from V and 4 bases from J, with 11 bases between. Germline CDR1 is SNHLY and CDR2 is FYNNEI.

By frequency, this clone is medium-sized (0.01 to 0.1%). The read stops 3 residues short of the end of the CDR3; the missing end is completed from the germline J gene. The rearrangement joins TRBV15 to TRBJ1-1, with D tentatively TRBD1 (6 bases). V gave up 9 bases and J gave up 1 base, with 12 bases separating them. CDR1 and CDR2 (germline): LNHNV, YYDKDF (reference sequence). The CDR3 has 13 residues. Incomplete CDR3 DNA: TGTGCCACAAGCGCGGGGGCGAACACTGAA. Amino acids: CATSAGANTE. The CDR3 as a whole reads CATSAGANTEAFF.

On this clone: The read terminates 3 residues ahead of where the CDR3 ends, so the germline J gene completes it. The chain has TRBV7-9 and TRBJ1-6; D is ambiguous. Trimming shortened V by 0 bases and J by 9 bases, and 6 bases separated the two germline ends. The CDR3 spans 13 residues. From germline, CDR1 is SEHNR and CDR2 FQNEAQ (reference sequence). CDR3 in amino acids: CASSLAQSSPLHF. The covered CDR3 bases are TGTGCCAGCAGCTTAGCGCAGAGTTCACCC.

Comment on this clone: The DNA ends 3 residues before the CDR3 does, and the rest of the CDR3 is filled in from the germline J gene. The J gene is TRBJ2-6, the V gene TRBV19; unclear D gene. V was pared by 5 bases and J by 2 bases, with 10 bases between. Germline loops: CDR1 LNHDA, CDR2 SQIVND (reference sequence). The CDR3 covers 15 residues. CDR3 DNA, as far as it was read: TGTGCCAGTAGTCTACGCCGCACTGGGGCCAACGTC. It is translated as CASSLRRTGANV. The complete CDR3 sequence is CASSLRRTGANVLTF.

As regards this clone: Read data end 3 residues before the CDR3 end; the end is taken from the germline J gene. The rearrangement uses TRBV20-1 and TRBJ2-7; TRBD1 matches at 7 bases. CDR3 length: 15 amino acids. Germline CDR1 is DFQATT and CDR2 is SNEGSKA (reference sequence). V shed 0 bases and J 2 bases; nucleotides not matched to a gene: 7. The CDR3 loop reads CSARDVTGQTYEQYF. Partial CDR3 DNA: TGCAGTGCTAGAGATGTGACGGGACAGACCTACGAG.

A word on this clone: With the read ending 3 residues before the CDR3 end, the germline J gene is used to fill in that end. The gene calls are TRBV14 and TRBJ2-7; D possibly corresponds to TRBD2 (5 bases). The CDR3 runs 15 residues. Germline CDR1 SGHDN, CDR2 FVKESK. The ends were cut back, 1 base at V and 2 bases at J, with 12 bases in the middle. The CDR3 region is CASSQGTTTPYEQYF. Incomplete CDR3 DNA: TGTGCCAGCAGCCAAGGAACGACTACACCCTACGAG.

With regard to this clone: Read sequence stops 3 residues before the CDR3 end, and the germline J gene provides the missing end. The rearrangement uses TRBV19 and TRBJ2-5, with D possibly being TRBD1 (5 bases). The germline gives CDR1 LNHDA, CDR2 SQIVND (reference sequence). V was shortened by 1 base and J by 5 bases, with 11 bases between the two germline ends. CDR3 length: 14 amino acids. The CDR3 sequence is CASSIASGLETQYF. The sequenced part of the CDR3 DNA is TGTGCCAGTAGTATAGCGTCAGGGTTGGAGACC. Together with reference TRBV19 and TRBJ2-5, the CDR3 gives the full variable domain: DGGITQSPKYLFRKEGQNVTLSCEQNLNHDAMYWYRQDPGQGLRLIYYSQIVNDFQKGDIAEGYSVSREKKESFPLTVTSAQKNPTAFYLCASSIASGLETQYFGPGTRLLVL.

About this clone: Sequencing ends 3 residues short of the CDR3 end; the germline J gene provides the rest. The chain uses TRBV19 and TRBJ2-7; D may be TRBD1 (5 bases). V lost 2 bases, J lost 6 bases, and 14 bases lay in between. The germline gives CDR1 LNHDA, CDR2 SQIVND (reference sequence). CDR3 length: 14 residues. CDR3: CASSIRAGYGEQYF. The part of the CDR3 DNA that was read is TGTGCCAGTAGTATAAGGGCAGGGTATGGCGAG.